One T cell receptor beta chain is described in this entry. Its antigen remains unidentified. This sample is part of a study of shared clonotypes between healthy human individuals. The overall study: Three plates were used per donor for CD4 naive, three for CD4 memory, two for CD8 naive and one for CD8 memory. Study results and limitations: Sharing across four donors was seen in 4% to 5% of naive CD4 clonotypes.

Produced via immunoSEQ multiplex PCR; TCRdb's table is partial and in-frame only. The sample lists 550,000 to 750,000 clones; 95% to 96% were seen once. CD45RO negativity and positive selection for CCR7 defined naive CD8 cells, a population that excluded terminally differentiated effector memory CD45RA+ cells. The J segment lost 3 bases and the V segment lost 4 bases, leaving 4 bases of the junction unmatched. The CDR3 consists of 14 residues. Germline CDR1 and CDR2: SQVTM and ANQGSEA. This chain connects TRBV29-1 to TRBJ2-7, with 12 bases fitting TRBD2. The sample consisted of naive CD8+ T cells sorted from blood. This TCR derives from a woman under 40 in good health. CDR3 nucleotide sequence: TGCAGCGTTGGGTCTAGCGGGAGGGACTACGAGCAGTACTTC. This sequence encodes CSVGSSGRDYEQYF.